This TCR beta chain was recorded in a study of long-term antiretroviral therapy in people with HIV. Run at survey level, the immunoSEQ assay was version v3.0. The table came from immunoSEQ multiplex PCR; TCRdb's copy has only in-frame clones and leaves some out. Here the sample spans 35,000 to 45,000 clones, around 88% being singletons. The study, taken as a whole, reports: Repertoire composition at all time points was dominated by clones that had expanded before ART.

Everyone in the study who had HIV was treated in the United States. The CDR3 loop spans 16 amino acids. CDR1 is SGDLS, CDR2 YYNGEE, per germline. Trimming left V 0 bases short and J 4 bases short, with 11 bases between. About this clone itself: The antigen is not known.

This specimen was unsorted PBMCs, taken just before starting antiretroviral therapy. The TCR originated in a young woman with HIV. The chain carries TRBV9 and TRBJ2-6; a possible D gene is TRBD1 (6 bases). In DNA, the CDR3 is TGTGCCAGCAGCGTAGAGCAGGGGAGAGGGGCCAACGTCCTGACTTTC. This sequence encodes CASSVEQGRGANVLTF.